What follows is one T cell receptor beta chain and its context. Documented time point: cycle 4 day 1 (C4D1), after 6 weeks of nivolumab. Relapse was seen in all patients after autologous stem cell transplantation, and brentuximab vedotin exposure was variable. This entry is derived from a study of PD-1 blockade in classical Hodgkin lymphoma. The germline CDR1 and CDR2 sequences are ENHRY and SYGVKD. This CDR3 is 15 amino acids long. Losses at the gene ends were 11 bases for V and 3 bases for J; bases not matched to a gene: 13. Some clones are missing from TCRdb's copy, which holds only in-frame ones; the method was immunoSEQ multiplex PCR. The sample includes about 32,000 clones, roughly four fifths of them seen just once.

The sequenced sample was peripheral blood mononuclear cells (PBMCs), obtained before the fourth cycle of nivolumab. The receptor was derived from a human donor with classical Hodgkin lymphoma. The rearrangement joins TRBV10-3 to TRBJ2-3; TRBD2 matches at 8 bases. CDR3 sequence (DNA): TGTGCCGGGCGCGGCGGTAGCGGGATTACAGATACGCAGTATTTT. It specifies CAGRGGSGITDTQYF.